This T cell receptor beta chain was identified in a study of cytomegalovirus exposure and HLA in healthy donors. Note on this clone: Its antigen is unknown.

The V gene's germline CDR1 is MDHEN and CDR2 SYDVKM. This CDR3 is built from 17 residues. J gave up 1 base and V 4 bases, and 11 bases lay outside the gene matches. General study points: Specificity for CMV antigens was confirmed in vitro for a few of the CMV-associated chains. TCR beta V segments were, for the most part, productive about 87% or about 30% of the time in an earlier analysis. From TCR beta sequences, most subjects' HLA-A and HLA-B alleles were reportedly predicted accurately. Listed as cytomegalovirus-associated were 150 or so TCR beta chains.

In the PCR, 60 Vbeta and 13 Jbeta primers were used. Here immunoSEQ multiplex PCR was the method, and the copy in TCRdb shows in-frame clones only, minus some. The table lists about 220,000 clones, about 80% of them singletons, with 1.5% to 2% in the top ten. The origin of this receptor is a male donor in good health and CMV-seronegative. The material sequenced was PBMCs. The chain has TRBV28 and TRBJ2-7, with 9 bases aligning to TRBD2. CDR3 DNA sequence: TGTGCCAGCAGTTGGGGAGGAGCGGGGGGCCTTTCCTACGAGCAGTACTTC. Translated: CASSWGGAGGLSYEQYF.